Included here is one TCR beta chain sequence, with context. This sample is part of a study of blood T cell repertoires in COVID-19. Study-level information: COVID-19 samples collected from the United States, Italy and Spain covered acute and convalescent phases. T cells, B-cell-depleted T cells, or PBMCs provided the cDNA or gDNA that served as material.

Germline CDR1 SGDLS, CDR2 YYNGEE. The CDR3 sequence is 17 residues long. Trimming shortened V by 4 bases and J by 4 bases, and 21 bases separated the two germline ends. Produced via immunoSEQ multiplex PCR; TCRdb's table is partial and in-frame only. The table lists approximately 140,000 clones, about 83% of them singletons. Membership in each cohort depended on participant-reported clinical history. This sequence was found in a woman aged 45 to 65 with acute COVID-19. V and J are TRBV9 and TRBJ2-1; possible D gene TRBD2, 5 bases. Sequencing was done on a sample of PBMCs or T cells enriched from blood (not recorded which). As DNA, the CDR3 is TGTGCCAGCAGCTTCCAAGGGAGCGTAGTCGGGTACAATGAGCAGTTCTTC. Translation gives CASSFQGSVVGYNEQFF.